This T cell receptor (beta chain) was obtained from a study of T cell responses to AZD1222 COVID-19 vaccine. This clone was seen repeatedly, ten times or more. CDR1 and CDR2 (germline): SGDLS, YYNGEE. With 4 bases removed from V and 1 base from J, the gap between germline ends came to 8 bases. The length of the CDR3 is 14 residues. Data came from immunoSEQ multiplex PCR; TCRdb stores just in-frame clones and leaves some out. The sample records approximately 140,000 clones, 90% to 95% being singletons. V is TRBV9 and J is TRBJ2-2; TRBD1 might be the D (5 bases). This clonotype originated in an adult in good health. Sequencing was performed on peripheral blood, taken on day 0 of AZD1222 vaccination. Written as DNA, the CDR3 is TGTGCCAGCAGCCCCCAGGGGAACACCGGGGAGCTGTTTTTT. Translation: CASSPQGNTGELFF. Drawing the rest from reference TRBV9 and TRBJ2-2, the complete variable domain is DSGVTQTPKHLITATGQRVTLRCSPRSGDLSVYWYQQSLDQGLQFLIQYYNGEERAKGNILERFSAQQFPDLHSELNLSSLELGDSALYFCASSPQGNTGELFFGEGSRLTVL.